Presented here are 28 T cell receptor beta chains from one specimen sequenced in a study of regulatory T cells in long-lasting Graves disease. Time point denoted: persistent/refractory GD, antithyroid drugs over 5 years with positive TRAb. Scientists built the TCR library using RNA that was extracted from PBMCs. HTBI primers from iRepertoire and Arm-PCR of CDR3 regions yielded the TCR beta libraries. One entry per CDR3 protein results from TCRdb running MiXCR on the multiplex PCR reads. The sample carries 420,000 or so distinct CDR3 sequences, less than 25% recorded once. Sequencing used peripheral blood mononuclear cells (PBMCs), obtained when the disease was refractory, from a patient treated with antithyroid drugs. These receptor sequences come from a female donor with Graves disease.

The table lists this clonotype with a count of one. A read error may explain this, as a much larger clone is one base away. The chain joins TRBV7-2 to TRBJ2-2; tentative D call: TRBD2 (6 bases). The CDR3 extends over 16 amino acids. Germline loops: CDR1 SGHTA, CDR2 FQGNSA. CDR3 sequence: CAGSRGVGLQGGELFF. CDR3 nucleotide sequence: TGTGCCGGCAGCCGCGGGGTAGGCCTCCAAGGAGGGGAGCTGTTTTTT.

This clonotype showed up many times. The chain recombines TRBV28 with TRBJ2-7; weak D call: TRBD2 (6 bases). This CDR3 comprises 16 residues. V was cut by 4 bases and J by 0 bases, with 16 bases left in between. The germline gives CDR1 MDHEN, CDR2 SYDVKM. The CDR3 sequence: CASSSISGLFSYEQYF. For the CDR3, the DNA is TGTGCCAGCAGTTCTATATCGGGACTGTTCTCCTACGAGCAGTACTTC.

This clonotype was counted at least ten times. The chain employs TRBV19 and TRBJ2-5; no clear D. V was pared by 6 bases and J by 1 base, with 6 bases between. This CDR3 is 12 amino acids long. Germline assignment: CDR1 LNHDA and CDR2 SQIVND (reference sequence). The DNA of the CDR3 is TGTGCCAGTAGCCGGATCCAAGAGACCCAGTACTTC. Protein sequence: CASSRIQETQYF.

This chain links TRBV7-2 with TRBJ2-2; D is ambiguous. Per germline, CDR1 SGHTA and CDR2 FQGNSA. With 4 bases removed from V and 4 bases from J, the gap between germline ends came to 10 bases. This CDR3 comprises 14 residues. Here the CDR3 DNA reads TGTGCCAGCAGCTCAGACTGGCCCACCGGGGAGCTGTTTTTT. Translation: CASSSDWPTGELFF.

This clonotype was detected a few times. The chain is built from TRBV5-1 and TRBJ1-1; 9 nucleotides agree with TRBD1. The CDR3 runs to 14 residues. Germline-derived CDR1 and CDR2 are SGHRS and YFSETQ. Unmatched junction bases numbered 4, after V lost 3 bases and J lost 4 bases. DNA for the CDR3: TGCGCCAGCAGCTCACAGGGGGCTGTCACTGAAGCTTTCTTT. It codes for CASSSQGAVTEAFF.

Comments on this clonotype: One base separates it from a far larger clone, so it is likely a read error. V is TRBV6-1 and J is TRBJ1-1; no clear D gene. Trimming left V 5 bases short and J 5 bases short, with 12 bases between. The CDR3 extends over 13 amino acids. Germline CDR1 is MNHNS and CDR2 is SASEGT. This chain's CDR3 is CASSYEPRTEAFF. In DNA form, the CDR3 reads TGTGCCAGCAGTTATGAACCGAGGACTGAAGCTTTCTTT.

This clonotype showed up many times. J is TRBJ2-7 and V is TRBV2, with 7 bases aligning to TRBD1. Germline V gives CDR1 SNHLY, CDR2 FYNNEI. CDR3 size: 14 residues. Trimming cost V 6 bases and J 2 bases; bases outside gene matches: 7. The CDR3 DNA is TGTGCCAGCAGAGCCCGACAGGGACCCTACGAGCAGTACTTC. As protein: CASRARQGPYEQYF. The full variable domain, rest sourced from reference TRBV2 and TRBJ2-7, is EPEVTQTPSHQVTQMGQEVILRCVPISNHLYFYWYRQILGQKVEFLVSFYNNEISEKSEIFDDQFSVERPDGSNFTLKIRSTKLEDSAMYFCASRARQGPYEQYFGPGTRLTVT.

This clonotype was seen only once. This rearrangement joins TRBV5-8 to TRBJ1-2, with 9 bases aligning to TRBD1. Germline V lookup: CDR1 SGHTS, CDR2 YDEGEE. The CDR3 is 18 amino acids. V lost 0 bases, J lost 4 bases, and 13 bases stayed unmatched. CDR3 region: CASSLGGGQGRVFYGYTF. The CDR3 DNA follows: TGTGCCAGCAGCTTGGGTGGCGGACAGGGGAGAGTATTCTATGGCTACACCTTC.

V gene TRBV6-5 combines with J gene TRBJ2-7; TRBD2 agrees at 10 bases. V lost 2 bases, J lost 2 bases, and 9 bases stayed unmatched. The length of the CDR3 is 17 residues. Germline V lookup: CDR1 MNHEY, CDR2 SVGAGI. The CDR3 sequence is CASSYPGTSEAAYEQYF. CDR3 sequence (DNA): TGTGCCAGCAGTTACCCAGGGACTAGCGAAGCCGCCTACGAGCAGTACTTC.

This rearrangement joins TRBV6-7 to TRBJ1-6; 9 positions agree with TRBD1. TRBV6-7 is an ORF for which the function is uncertain. Unmatched junction bases numbered 8, after V lost 2 bases and J lost 9 bases. The CDR3 consists of 16 residues. This CDR3 is CASSYTLTGGISPLHF. CDR3 bases: TGTGCCAGCAGTTACACTTTGACAGGGGGAATTTCACCCCTCCACTTT.

This clonotype was observed a handful of times. V usage is TRBV7-9 and J usage is TRBJ2-1; unclear D gene. Between the trimmed V and J ends, which lost 0 bases and 0 bases, there was a span of 15 bases. The CDR3 loop spans 18 amino acids. Germline assignment: CDR1 SEHNR and CDR2 FQNEAQ (reference sequence). CDR3: CASSLAHLGPNSYNEQFF. In DNA form, the CDR3 reads TGTGCCAGCAGCTTAGCCCACTTAGGGCCTAACTCCTACAATGAGCAGTTCTTC. Looking up the rest from reference TRBV7-9 and TRBJ2-1 gives the full variable domain: DTGVSQNPRHKITKRGQNVTFRCDPISEHNRLYWYRQTLGQGPEFLTYFQNEAQLEKSRLLSDRFSAERPKGSFSTLEIQRTEQGDSAMYLCASSLAHLGPNSYNEQFFGPGTRLTVL.

The V gene is TRBV20-1, the J gene TRBJ1-5, with 10 nucleotides matching TRBD1. Trimming took 3 bases from V and 9 from J; bases not matched to a gene: 8. The CDR3 totals 14 residues. The germline V gene has CDR1 DFQATT and CDR2 SNEGSKA (reference sequence). The CDR3 bases are TGCAGTGCTAGTCAGGGACAGGGGTCTATGCCCCAGCATTTT. Translation gives CSASQGQGSMPQHF.

V is TRBV4-2 and J is TRBJ2-7; the D gene could be TRBD1 or TRBD2 (5 bases each). V was pared by 2 bases and J by 5 bases, with 19 bases between. Germline-derived CDR1 and CDR2 are LGHNA and YNFKEQ. This CDR3 contains 16 residues. CDR3 bases: TGTGCCAGCAGCCAAAAAGGGACGTCTTCTAGTAACGAGCAGTACTTC. This sequence encodes CASSQKGTSSSNEQYF.

This clonotype turned up a few times. The chain has TRBV11-2 and TRBJ2-3; possibly TRBD2 for D (6 bases). The V gene's germline CDR1 is SGHAT and CDR2 FQNNGV. The germline V and J ends were trimmed by 1 base and 0 bases, with 8 bases remaining between them. The length of the CDR3 is 15 residues. The CDR3 nucleotides read TGTGCCAGCAGCTTAGTCGGGGGTAGCACAGATACGCAGTATTTT. Its protein product is CASSLVGGSTDTQYF.

In regard to this clonotype: With a much larger clone just one base away, this may be a read error. Because it lacks the conserved phenylalanine or tryptophan at the end, this CDR3 is likely a read error. This rearrangement joins TRBV6-2 or TRBV6-3 to TRBJ2-5, with 7 bases that match TRBD2. Per germline, CDR1 MNHEY and CDR2 SVGEGT. Losses at the gene ends were 4 bases for V and 5 bases for J; bases not matched to a gene: 19. CDR3 size: 18 residues. CDR3 bases: TGTGCCAGCAGTTTCTCCCGGACTAGTTGGGACCGGACGGAGACCCAGTACCTC. Its protein product is CASSFSRTSWDRTETQYL.

Details on this clonotype: Compared with germline, one end of the junction differs, possibly owing to a read error. This chain uses TRBV30 with TRBJ1-1; D call uncertain. This CDR3 spans 13 amino acids. Germline lookup yields CDR1 GTSNPN and CDR2 SVGIG (reference sequence). CDR3 sequence (DNA): TGTGCCTGGGGTGTTGCCTGGAACACTGAAGCTTTCTTT. Encoded protein: CAWGVAWNTEAFF.

The chain carries TRBV5-5 and TRBJ1-3, with unresolved D. The length of the CDR3 is 13 residues. Germline V lookup: CDR1 SGHKS, CDR2 YYEKEE (reference sequence). V shed 4 bases and J shed 7 bases, with 12 bases lying between them. CDR3 DNA sequence: TGTGCCAGCAGCCTAAACATGGAGAACACCATATATTTT. It translates to CASSLNMENTIYF.

There are many counts of this clonotype. The chain combines TRBV7-9 with TRBJ1-2, with D possibly matching TRBD1 (5 bases). The CDR3 sequence is 15 residues long. The germline gives CDR1 SEHNR, CDR2 FQNEAQ (reference sequence). V was shortened by 1 base and J by 3 bases, with 12 bases between the two germline ends. CDR3 protein: CASSLGQGGDYGYTF. DNA of the CDR3: TGTGCCAGCAGCTTAGGCCAGGGTGGTGACTATGGCTACACCTTC.

This clonotype has a count of ten or more. V usage is TRBV11-1 and J usage is TRBJ2-7; 9 nucleotides line up with TRBD1. The germline CDR1 and CDR2 sequences are SGHAT and FQDESV (reference sequence). The CDR3 runs to 15 residues. Trimming cost V 5 bases and J 3 bases; bases outside gene matches: 8. The CDR3 region has the DNA TGTGCCAGCAGCCTTGGGACAGGGAAGGGCTACGAGCAGTACTTC. This sequence encodes CASSLGTGKGYEQYF.

This clonotype was detected only a few times. This chain uses TRBV20-1 with TRBJ2-7; D remains unclear. Per the germline V gene, CDR1 is DFQATT and CDR2 is SNEGSKA (reference sequence). The CDR3 has 13 residues. V shed 3 bases and J shed 1 base, with 10 bases lying between them. CDR3 sequence reads: CSASDAQSYEQYF. Here the CDR3 DNA reads TGCAGTGCTAGTGATGCCCAGTCCTACGAGCAGTACTTC.

This clonotype has only a few counts. The chain uses TRBV27 and TRBJ1-2; 10 bases align to TRBD1. Germline CDR1 MNHEY, CDR2 SMNVEV (reference sequence). The CDR3 is made up of 15 amino acids. Unmatched junction bases numbered 2, after V lost 0 bases and J lost 4 bases. CDR3 protein: CASSLSGTGVYGYTF. The DNA for the CDR3 is TGTGCCAGCAGTTTATCGGGGACAGGGGTCTATGGCTACACCTTC.

The chain combines TRBV29-1 with TRBJ2-7, with 7 bases fitting TRBD2. The germline V gene has CDR1 SQVTM and CDR2 ANQGSEA. The CDR3 consists of 14 residues. Germline trimming cut 4 bases from V and 7 bases from J; bases unmatched to any gene: 13. The CDR3 spells CSVVIGGGEREQYF. For the CDR3, the DNA is TGCAGCGTTGTAATCGGCGGGGGAGAGCGGGAGCAGTACTTC.

V usage is TRBV13 and J usage is TRBJ1-6, with D maybe TRBD1 (6 bases). The CDR3 covers 16 residues. V lost 6 bases, J lost 0 bases, and 12 bases lay in between. Germline CDR1 is PRHDT and CDR2 is FYEKMQ (reference sequence). CDR3 bases: TGTGCCAGCAGGGATACAGGGAACTCCTATAATTCACCCCTCCACTTT. Protein product: CASRDTGNSYNSPLHF.

The chain has TRBV24-1 and TRBJ2-7, with D perhaps matching TRBD1 (5 bases). V was cut by 0 bases and J by 2 bases, with 16 bases left in between. This CDR3 spans 17 amino acids. Germline V gene sequence: CDR1 KGHDR, CDR2 SFDVKD. CDR3 residues: CATSDLGLGATPYEQYF. CDR3 coding DNA: TGTGCCACCAGTGATTTGGGGCTAGGGGCCACCCCCTACGAGCAGTACTTC.

For this clonotype: This may stem from a read error, because a much larger clone lies one nucleotide away. The chain combines TRBV12-3 or TRBV12-4 with TRBJ2-7, with 10 bases lining up with TRBD1. Germline trimming cut 6 bases from V and 5 bases from J; bases unmatched to any gene: 13. This CDR3 spans 16 amino acids. The CDR3 coding sequence is TGTGCCAGCAGCTTAATGCGAACCGGGACAGGGGACGAGCAGTACTTC. This encodes CASSLMRTGTGDEQYF.

The sample holds many counts of this clonotype. The chain uses TRBV28 and TRBJ1-1; 7 bases match TRBD1. In germline, CDR1 is MDHEN, CDR2 SYDVKM. The CDR3 loop spans 14 amino acids. The ends lost 1 base at V and 1 base at J; junction bases unmatched: 0. The CDR3 sequence is CASSLSGGNTEAFF. The CDR3 DNA follows: TGTGCCAGCAGTTTATCAGGGGGGAACACTGAAGCTTTCTTT.

This chain joins TRBV20-1 and TRBJ1-2, with 10 positions matching TRBD1. Germline lookup yields CDR1 DFQATT and CDR2 SNEGSKA (reference sequence). The CDR3 covers 13 residues. Losses at the gene ends were 4 bases for V and 7 bases for J; bases not matched to a gene: 6. The CDR3 reads CSATLTGGLGYTF. In DNA, the CDR3 is TGCAGTGCTACTCTGACAGGGGGCCTTGGCTACACCTTC.

The chain recombines TRBV27 with TRBJ2-3; D may be TRBD2 (6 bases). The length of the CDR3 is 16 residues. Trimming cost V 10 bases and J 2 bases, with 22 bases left between them. From germline, CDR1 is MNHEY and CDR2 SMNVEV (reference sequence). CDR3 amino acids: CATLPGDFGHTDTQYF. The CDR3 nucleotides are TGTGCCACCCTCCCGGGGGACTTCGGGCACACAGATACGCAGTATTTT.